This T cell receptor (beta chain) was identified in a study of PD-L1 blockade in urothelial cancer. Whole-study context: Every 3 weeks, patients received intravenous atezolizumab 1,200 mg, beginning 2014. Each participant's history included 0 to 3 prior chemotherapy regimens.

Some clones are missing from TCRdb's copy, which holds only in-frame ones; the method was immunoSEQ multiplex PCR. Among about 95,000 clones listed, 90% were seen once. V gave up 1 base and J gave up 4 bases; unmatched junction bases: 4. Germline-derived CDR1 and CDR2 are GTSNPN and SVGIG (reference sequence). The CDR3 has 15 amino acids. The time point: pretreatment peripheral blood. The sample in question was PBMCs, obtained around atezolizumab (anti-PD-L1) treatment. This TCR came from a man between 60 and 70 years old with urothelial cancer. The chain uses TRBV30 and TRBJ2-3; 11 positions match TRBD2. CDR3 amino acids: CAWSEGLAEADTQYF. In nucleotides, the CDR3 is TGTGCCTGGAGTGAGGGACTAGCGGAGGCAGATACGCAGTATTTT.